This TCR beta chain was sequenced in a study of blood T cell repertoires in COVID-19. For the study at large: Sample material is recorded as cDNA or gDNA derived from T cells, B-cell-depleted T cells, or PBMCs.

Germline V gene lookup returns CDR1 LNHDA and CDR2 SQIVND (reference sequence). V was cut by 7 bases and J by 11 bases, with 14 bases left in between. There are 12 residues in the CDR3. Here immunoSEQ multiplex PCR was the method, and the copy in TCRdb shows in-frame clones only, minus some. Here the sample spans 190,000 or so clones, about 83% being singletons. This TCR came from a man aged 50-59 years with active or convalescent COVID-19. The sample taken for sequencing was peripheral blood. The genes are TRBV19 and TRBJ1-4, with D possibly TRBD1 on 6 matching bases. DNA of the CDR3: TGTGCCAGTAAGGCAGCGAGGGGGAAACTGTTTTTT. As protein: CASKAARGKLFF.